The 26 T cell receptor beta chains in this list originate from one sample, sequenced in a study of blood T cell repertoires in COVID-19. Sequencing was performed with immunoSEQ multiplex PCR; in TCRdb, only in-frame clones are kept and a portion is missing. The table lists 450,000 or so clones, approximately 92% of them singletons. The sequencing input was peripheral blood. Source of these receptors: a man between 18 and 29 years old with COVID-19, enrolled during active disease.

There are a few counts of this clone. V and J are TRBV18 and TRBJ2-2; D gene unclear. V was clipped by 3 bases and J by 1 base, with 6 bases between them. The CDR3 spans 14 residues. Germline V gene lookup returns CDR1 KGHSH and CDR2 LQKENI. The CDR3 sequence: CASSPRLNTGELFF. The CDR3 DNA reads TGTGCCAGCTCACCGAGATTGAACACCGGGGAGCTGTTTTTT.

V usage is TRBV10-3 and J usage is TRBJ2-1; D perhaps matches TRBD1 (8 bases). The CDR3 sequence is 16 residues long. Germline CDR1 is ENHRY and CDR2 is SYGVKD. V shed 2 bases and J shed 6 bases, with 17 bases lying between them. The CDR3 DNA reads TGTGCCATCAGTGAGAGGGGGGGGACAGGAGGCAATGAGCAGTTCTTC. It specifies CAISERGGTGGNEQFF.

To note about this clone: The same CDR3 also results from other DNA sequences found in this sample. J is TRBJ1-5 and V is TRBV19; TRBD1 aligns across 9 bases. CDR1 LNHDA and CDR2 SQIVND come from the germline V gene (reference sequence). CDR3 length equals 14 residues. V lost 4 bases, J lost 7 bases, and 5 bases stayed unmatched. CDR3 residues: CASSTTGGHQPQHF. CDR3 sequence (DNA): TGTGCCAGTAGTACGACAGGGGGACACCAGCCCCAGCATTTT. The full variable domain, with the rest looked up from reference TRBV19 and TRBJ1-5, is DGGITQSPKYLFRKEGQNVTLSCEQNLNHDAMYWYRQDPGQGLRLIYYSQIVNDFQKGDIAEGYSVSREKKESFPLTVTSAQKNPTAFYLCASSTTGGHQPQHFGDGTRLSIL.

This chain's CDR3 is CASSARLGSNEQFF. CDR3 coding DNA: TGCGCCAGCAGCGCGAGACTTGGATCTAATGAGCAGTTCTTC. This chain connects TRBV5-1 to TRBJ2-1; D gene uncertain. This CDR3 comprises 14 residues. Germline values: CDR1 SGHRS, CDR2 YFSETQ. V was shortened by 4 bases and J by 7 bases, with 15 bases between the two germline ends.

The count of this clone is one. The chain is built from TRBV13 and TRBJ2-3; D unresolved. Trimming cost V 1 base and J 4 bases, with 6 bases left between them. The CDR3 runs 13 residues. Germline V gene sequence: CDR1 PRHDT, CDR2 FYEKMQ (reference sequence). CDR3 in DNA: TGTGCCAGCAGCTTAGACGGGTCAGATACGCAGTATTTT. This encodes CASSLDGSDTQYF. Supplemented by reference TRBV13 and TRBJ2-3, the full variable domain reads AAGVIQSPRHLIKEKRETATLKCYPIPRHDTVYWYQQGPGQDPQFLISFYEKMQSDKGSIPDRFSAQQFSDYHSELNMSSLELGDSALYFCASSLDGSDTQYFGPGTRLTVL.

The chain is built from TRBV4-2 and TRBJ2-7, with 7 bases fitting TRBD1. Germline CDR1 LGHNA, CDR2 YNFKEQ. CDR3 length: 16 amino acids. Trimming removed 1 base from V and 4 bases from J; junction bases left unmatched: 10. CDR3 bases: TGTGCCAGCAGCCAAGGAGCCTTCGACAGGGCTTACGAGCAGTACTTC. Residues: CASSQGAFDRAYEQYF.

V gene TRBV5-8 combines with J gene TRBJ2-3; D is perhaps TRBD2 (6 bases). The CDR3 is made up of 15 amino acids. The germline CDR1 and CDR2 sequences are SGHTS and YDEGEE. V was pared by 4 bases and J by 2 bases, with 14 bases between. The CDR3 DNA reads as TGTGCCAGCAGCGTAACTAGCTTATCCACAGATACGCAGTATTTT. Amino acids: CASSVTSLSTDTQYF.

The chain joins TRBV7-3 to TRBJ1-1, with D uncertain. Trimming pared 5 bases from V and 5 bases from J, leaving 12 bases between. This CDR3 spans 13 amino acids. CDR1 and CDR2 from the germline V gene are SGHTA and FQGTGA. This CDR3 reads CASSLLGETEAFF. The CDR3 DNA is TGTGCCAGCAGCCTCCTCGGAGAAACTGAAGCTTTCTTT.

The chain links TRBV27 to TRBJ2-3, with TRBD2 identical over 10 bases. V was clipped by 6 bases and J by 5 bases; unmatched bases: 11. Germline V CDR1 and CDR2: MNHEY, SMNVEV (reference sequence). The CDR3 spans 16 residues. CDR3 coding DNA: TGTGCCAGCAGGCAAGGGTCTAGCGGGAGTTTAGATACGCAGTATTTT. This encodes CASRQGSSGSLDTQYF.

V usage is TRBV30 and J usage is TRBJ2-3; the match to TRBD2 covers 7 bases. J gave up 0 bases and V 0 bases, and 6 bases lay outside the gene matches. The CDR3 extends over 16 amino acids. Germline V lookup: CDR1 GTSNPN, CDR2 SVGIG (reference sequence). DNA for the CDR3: TGTGCCTGGAGTGTTTTGGGGAGGGGTAGCACAGATACGCAGTATTTT. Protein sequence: CAWSVLGRGSTDTQYF.

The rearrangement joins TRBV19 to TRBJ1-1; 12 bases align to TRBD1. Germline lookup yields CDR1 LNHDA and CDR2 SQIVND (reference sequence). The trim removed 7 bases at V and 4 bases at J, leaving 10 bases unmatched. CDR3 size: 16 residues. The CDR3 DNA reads TGTGCCAGTACCCCCGGGACAGGGGGCTGGAGCACTGAAGCTTTCTTT. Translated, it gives CASTPGTGGWSTEAFF. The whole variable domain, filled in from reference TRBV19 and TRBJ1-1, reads DGGITQSPKYLFRKEGQNVTLSCEQNLNHDAMYWYRQDPGQGLRLIYYSQIVNDFQKGDIAEGYSVSREKKESFPLTVTSAQKNPTAFYLCASTPGTGGWSTEAFFGQGTRLTVV.

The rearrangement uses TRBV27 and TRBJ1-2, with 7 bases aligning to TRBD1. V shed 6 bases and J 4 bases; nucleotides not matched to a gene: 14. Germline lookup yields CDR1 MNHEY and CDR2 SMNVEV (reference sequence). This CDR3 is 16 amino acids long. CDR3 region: CASSTQGSPGFYGYTF. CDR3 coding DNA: TGTGCCAGCAGCACACAGGGGTCTCCCGGGTTCTATGGCTACACCTTC.

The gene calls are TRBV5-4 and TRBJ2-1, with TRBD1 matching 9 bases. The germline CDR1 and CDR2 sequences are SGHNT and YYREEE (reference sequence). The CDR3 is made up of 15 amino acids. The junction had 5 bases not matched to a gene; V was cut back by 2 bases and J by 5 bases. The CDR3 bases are TGTGCCAGCAGCTTCAGGACAGGGGACCACAATGAGCAGTTCTTC. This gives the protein CASSFRTGDHNEQFF.

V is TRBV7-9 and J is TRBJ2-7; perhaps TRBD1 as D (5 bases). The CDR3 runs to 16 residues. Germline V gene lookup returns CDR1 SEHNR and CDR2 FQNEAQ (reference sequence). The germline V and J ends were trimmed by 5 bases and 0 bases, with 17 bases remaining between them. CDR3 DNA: TGTGCCAGCAGCGCGAACGAGCAGGGAAGCTCCTACGAGCAGTACTTC. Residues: CASSANEQGSSYEQYF.

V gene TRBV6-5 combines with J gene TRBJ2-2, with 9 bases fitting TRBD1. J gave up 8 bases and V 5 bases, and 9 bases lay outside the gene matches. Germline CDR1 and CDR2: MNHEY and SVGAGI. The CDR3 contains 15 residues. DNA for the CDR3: TGTGCCAGCAGTACCTCCGGGACAGGGTGGGGGGAGCTGTTTTTT. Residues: CASSTSGTGWGELFF.

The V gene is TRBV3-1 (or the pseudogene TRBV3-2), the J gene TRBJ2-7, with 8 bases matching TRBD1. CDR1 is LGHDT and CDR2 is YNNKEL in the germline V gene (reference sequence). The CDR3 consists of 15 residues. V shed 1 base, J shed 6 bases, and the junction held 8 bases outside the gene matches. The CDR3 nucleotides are TGTGCCAGCAGCCAAGGTGGACAGGGTAGGGGCGAGCAGTACTTC. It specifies CASSQGGQGRGEQYF.

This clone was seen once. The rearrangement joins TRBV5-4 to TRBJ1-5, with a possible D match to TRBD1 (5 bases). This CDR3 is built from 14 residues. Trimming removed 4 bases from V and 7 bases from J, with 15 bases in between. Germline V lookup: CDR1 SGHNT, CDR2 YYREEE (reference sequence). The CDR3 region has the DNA TGTGCCAGCAGCCTTCCGGGGGAGGGACAGCCCCAGCATTTT. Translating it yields CASSLPGEGQPQHF.

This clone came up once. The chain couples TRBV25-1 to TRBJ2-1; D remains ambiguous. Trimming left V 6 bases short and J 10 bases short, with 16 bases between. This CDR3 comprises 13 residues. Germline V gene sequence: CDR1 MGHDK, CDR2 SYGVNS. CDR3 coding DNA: TGTGCCAGCAGCAGAGGTCTTCAATTCGAGCAGTTCTTC. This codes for CASSRGLQFEQFF.

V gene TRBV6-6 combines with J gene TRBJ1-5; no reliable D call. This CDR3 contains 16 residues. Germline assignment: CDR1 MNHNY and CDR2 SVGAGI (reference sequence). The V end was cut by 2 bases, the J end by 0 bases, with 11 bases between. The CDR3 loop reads CASSYASENSNQPQHF. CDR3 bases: TGTGCCAGCAGTTACGCGTCCGAGAATAGCAATCAGCCCCAGCATTTT.

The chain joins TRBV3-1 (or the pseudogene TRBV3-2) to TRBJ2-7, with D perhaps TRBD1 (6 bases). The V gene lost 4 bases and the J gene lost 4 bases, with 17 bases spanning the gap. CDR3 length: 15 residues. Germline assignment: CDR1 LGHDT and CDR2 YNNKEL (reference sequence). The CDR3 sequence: CASSLAVAGEYEQYF. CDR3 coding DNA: TGTGCCAGCAGCCTCGCTGTAGCAGGGGAGTACGAGCAGTACTTC.

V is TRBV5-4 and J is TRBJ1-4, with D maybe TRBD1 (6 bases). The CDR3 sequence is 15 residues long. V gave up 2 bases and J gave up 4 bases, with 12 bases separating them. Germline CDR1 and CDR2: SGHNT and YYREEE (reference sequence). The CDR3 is CASSFGQGINEKLFF. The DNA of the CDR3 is TGTGCCAGCAGCTTTGGGCAGGGGATTAATGAAAAACTGTTTTTT.

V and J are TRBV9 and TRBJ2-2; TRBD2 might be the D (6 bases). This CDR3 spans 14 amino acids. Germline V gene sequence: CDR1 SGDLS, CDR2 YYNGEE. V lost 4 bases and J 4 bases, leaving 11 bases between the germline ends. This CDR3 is CASSRDWATGELFF. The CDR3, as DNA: TGTGCCAGCAGCAGGGACTGGGCCACCGGGGAGCTGTTTTTT. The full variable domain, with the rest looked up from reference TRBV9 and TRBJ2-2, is DSGVTQTPKHLITATGQRVTLRCSPRSGDLSVYWYQQSLDQGLQFLIQYYNGEERAKGNILERFSAQQFPDLHSELNLSSLELGDSALYFCASSRDWATGELFFGEGSRLTVL.

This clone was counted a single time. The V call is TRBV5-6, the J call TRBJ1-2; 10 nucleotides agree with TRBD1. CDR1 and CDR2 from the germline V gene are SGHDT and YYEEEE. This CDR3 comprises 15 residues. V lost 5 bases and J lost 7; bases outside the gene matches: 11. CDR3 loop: CASSLAPGQGSGYTF. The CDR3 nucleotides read TGTGCCAGCAGTCTGGCTCCGGGACAGGGGTCTGGCTACACCTTC.

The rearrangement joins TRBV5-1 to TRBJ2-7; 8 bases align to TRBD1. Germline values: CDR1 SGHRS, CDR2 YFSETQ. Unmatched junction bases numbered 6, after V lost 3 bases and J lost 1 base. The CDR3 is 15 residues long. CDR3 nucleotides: TGCGCCAGCAGCTCGGACAGGGTGGGGTCCTACGAGCAGTACTTC. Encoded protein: CASSSDRVGSYEQYF.

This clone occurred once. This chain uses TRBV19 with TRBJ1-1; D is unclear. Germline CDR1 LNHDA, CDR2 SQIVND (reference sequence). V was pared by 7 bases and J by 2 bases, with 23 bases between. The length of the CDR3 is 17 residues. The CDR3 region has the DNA TGTGCCAGTATCGCGAGATCGTTTCGTCAGGTCAACACTGAAGCTTTCTTT. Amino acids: CASIARSFRQVNTEAFF. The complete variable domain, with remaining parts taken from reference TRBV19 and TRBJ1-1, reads DGGITQSPKYLFRKEGQNVTLSCEQNLNHDAMYWYRQDPGQGLRLIYYSQIVNDFQKGDIAEGYSVSREKKESFPLTVTSAQKNPTAFYLCASIARSFRQVNTEAFFGQGTRLTVV.

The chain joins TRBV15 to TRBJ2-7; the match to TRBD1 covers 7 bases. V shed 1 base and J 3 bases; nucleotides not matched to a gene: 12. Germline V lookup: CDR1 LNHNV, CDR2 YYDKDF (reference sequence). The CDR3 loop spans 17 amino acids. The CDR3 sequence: CATSRGRGGVMGYEQYF. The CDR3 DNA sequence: TGTGCCACCAGCAGAGGGAGAGGGGGCGTAATGGGCTACGAGCAGTACTTC.